The 17 T cell receptor beta chains presented below share a single source sample, sequenced in a study of a mutant IDH1 vaccine in newly diagnosed glioma. The time point was: week 35, safety follow-up. Vaccinated patients received 300 ug of mutant IDH1 20-mer peptide per dose, with topical imiquimod. Clones were read by immunoSEQ multiplex PCR, and TCRdb kept only the in-frame ones, dropping some. The sample records 55,000 to 65,000 clones, around four fifths being singletons. These receptors' targets are unknown. The material sequenced was PBMCs, taken from a glioma patient whose treatment included an IDH1 peptide vaccine. These receptors originate from a young man with glioma.

The CDR3 nucleotides read TGTGCCAGCAGCCCCTTCGCGGGATTCCACACTGAAGCTTTCTTT. Its protein is CASSPFAGFHTEAFF. This rearrangement joins TRBV5-8 to TRBJ1-1; D unclear. Trimming shortened V by 4 bases and J by 3 bases, and 16 bases separated the two germline ends. This CDR3 comprises 15 residues. Germline values: CDR1 SGHTS, CDR2 YDEGEE.

V and J are TRBV7-6 and TRBJ2-7; the D call may be TRBD1 or TRBD2 (5 bases each). V was shortened by 5 bases and J by 7 bases, with 18 bases between the two germline ends. This CDR3 has 14 residues. Germline V gene data show CDR1 as SGHVS and CDR2 as FNYEAQ. CDR3 loop: CASSPWTGLGEQYF. CDR3 nucleotide sequence: TGTGCCAGCAGCCCGTGGACGGGGCTGGGGGAGCAGTACTTC.

The chain carries TRBV9 and TRBJ1-1, with 7 bases lining up with TRBD1. V was clipped by 3 bases and J by 6 bases; unmatched bases: 8. The germline CDR1 and CDR2 sequences are SGDLS and YYNGEE. The CDR3 has 14 amino acids. The CDR3 nucleotides are TGTGCCAGCAGCGGCAGCAGGGGGTGGGCTGAAGCTTTCTTT. Translated, it gives CASSGSRGWAEAFF.

The V call is TRBV5-6, the J call TRBJ2-2, with TRBD1 identical over 7 bases. After removal of 2 bases from V and 1 base from J, the junction contained 5 bases not matched to a gene. The CDR3 contains 16 residues. Germline CDR1 reads SGHDT; CDR2 reads YYEEEE. CDR3: CASSLLDRQNTGELFF. CDR3 DNA: TGTGCCAGCAGCTTATTGGACAGGCAGAACACCGGGGAGCTGTTTTTT. Together with reference TRBV5-6 and TRBJ2-2, the CDR3 gives the full variable domain: DAGVTQSPTHLIKTRGQQVTLRCSPKSGHDTVSWYQQALGQGPQFIFQYYEEEERQRGNFPDRFSGHQFPNYSSELNVNALLLGDSALYLCASSLLDRQNTGELFFGEGSRLTVL.

The chain is built from TRBV19 and TRBJ2-5; the match to TRBD2 covers 7 bases. The germline gives CDR1 LNHDA, CDR2 SQIVND (reference sequence). This CDR3 has 15 amino acids. J lost 2 bases, V lost 5 bases, and 8 bases had no gene match. CDR3 protein: CASSPWGGTQETQYF. The CDR3 DNA sequence: TGTGCCAGTAGTCCATGGGGGGGTACTCAAGAGACCCAGTACTTC.

This clone was picked up a small number of times. The V and J genes are TRBV14 and TRBJ1-2; tentative D call: TRBD1 (5 bases). The germline V and J ends were trimmed by 0 bases and 8 bases, with 10 bases remaining between them. The CDR3 has 13 residues. Per germline, CDR1 SGHDN and CDR2 FVKESK. CDR3 in DNA: TGTGCCAGCAGCCAAGAATGGCAGGGAGGCTACACCTTC. Protein sequence: CASSQEWQGGYTF.

V gene TRBV4-1 combines with J gene TRBJ2-3; the D gene is possibly TRBD2 (5 bases). V lost 3 bases and J 2 bases, leaving 12 bases between the germline ends. The CDR3 is made up of 15 amino acids. Germline V lookup: CDR1 MGHRA, CDR2 YSYEKL. This CDR3 reads CASSHTTGYTDTQYF. As DNA, the CDR3 is TGCGCCAGCAGCCATACGACGGGGTACACAGATACGCAGTATTTT.

The chain recombines TRBV28 with TRBJ2-7; 7 nucleotides align to TRBD1. Germline CDR1 reads MDHEN; CDR2 reads SYDVKM. Trimming took 7 bases from V and 3 from J; bases not matched to a gene: 9. The CDR3 is made up of 14 amino acids. CDR3 bases: TGTGCCAGCAATTTCCGGGGACAGAACTACGAGCAGTACTTC. It specifies CASNFRGQNYEQYF.

This rearrangement joins TRBV19 to TRBJ2-7, with TRBD1 matching 7 bases. After removal of 5 bases from V and 2 bases from J, the junction contained 6 bases not matched to a gene. This CDR3 is built from 14 residues. CDR1 LNHDA and CDR2 SQIVND come from the germline V gene (reference sequence). CDR3 amino acids: CASSPAGGTYEQYF. For the CDR3, the DNA is TGTGCCAGTAGTCCCGCAGGGGGAACCTACGAGCAGTACTTC.

The chain combines TRBV2 with TRBJ1-6; D not certain. Trimming pared 6 bases from V and 0 bases from J, leaving 21 bases between. The CDR3 loop spans 19 amino acids. Per germline, CDR1 SNHLY and CDR2 FYNNEI. The CDR3 region has the DNA TGTGCCAGCAGCGGGGATCGACGCCACCCTAGCTCCTATAATTCACCCCTCCACTTT. This encodes CASSGDRRHPSSYNSPLHF.

V and J are TRBV7-2 and TRBJ2-2; 9 bases fit TRBD1. The CDR3 spans 14 residues. V lost 4 bases and J lost 7; bases outside the gene matches: 4. Germline CDR1 SGHTA, CDR2 FQGNSA. The DNA for the CDR3 is TGTGCCAGCAGCTACGGACAGGGGTTCGGGGAGCTGTTTTTT. Translation: CASSYGQGFGELFF.

This chain links TRBV28 with TRBJ1-5; 9 nucleotides agree with TRBD1. Germline trimming cut 5 bases from V and 7 bases from J; bases unmatched to any gene: 6. The CDR3 runs to 14 residues. CDR1 and CDR2 (germline): MDHEN, SYDVKM. CDR3 amino acids: CASSPTGGWQPQHF. For the CDR3, the DNA is TGTGCCAGCAGTCCAACAGGGGGCTGGCAGCCCCAGCATTTT.

The chain employs TRBV2 and TRBJ2-5, with TRBD1 as a possible D gene (6 bases). The DNA end lines up better with TRBJ2-7; the J call may be wrong. Looked up from germline, CDR1 is SNHLY and CDR2 is FYNNEI. This CDR3 is 13 amino acids long. The CDR3 protein is CASRDDRIGEQYF. CDR3 nucleotide sequence: TGTGCCAGCAGGGACGACAGGATTGGCGAGCAGTACTTC.

The chain recombines TRBV19 with TRBJ2-5, with D tentatively TRBD1 or TRBD2 (6 bases each). The ends were cut back, 4 bases at V and 2 bases at J, with 8 bases in the middle. CDR1 LNHDA and CDR2 SQIVND come from the germline V gene (reference sequence). This CDR3 contains 13 residues. As DNA, the CDR3 is TGTGCCAGTAGTAGAGGGGGGCAAGAGACCCAGTACTTC. Protein sequence: CASSRGGQETQYF.

This chain uses TRBV7-9 with TRBJ2-5; D might be TRBD2 (6 bases). Trimming cost V 2 bases and J 5 bases, with 12 bases left between them. Germline CDR1 SEHNR, CDR2 FQNEAQ (reference sequence). This CDR3 is 14 amino acids long. CDR3 DNA sequence: TGTGCCAGCAGCTTACCAGCGGGCCTGGAGACCCAGTACTTC. As protein: CASSLPAGLETQYF.

In its sample, this clone ranks as medium-sized. The chain couples TRBV19 to TRBJ1-1; perhaps TRBD1 as D (5 bases). The CDR3 has 14 residues. Trimming stripped 9 bases from V and 1 base from J, with 15 bases between. Germline V gene sequence: CDR1 LNHDA, CDR2 SQIVND (reference sequence). CDR3: CASTNRQGNTEAFF. CDR3 nucleotide sequence: TGTGCCAGCACTAACCGTCAGGGGAACACTGAAGCTTTCTTT.

Here the CDR3 reads CASRGTPWSSPLHF. The DNA for the CDR3 is TGTGCCAGCAGGGGGACTCCTTGGTCTTCACCCCTCCACTTT. This chain links TRBV5-8 with TRBJ1-6, with D perhaps TRBD1 (5 bases). Trimming stripped 5 bases from V and 9 bases from J, with 15 bases between. The germline V gene encodes CDR1 SGHTS and CDR2 YDEGEE. The CDR3 covers 14 residues.